A selection of T cell receptor beta chains follows, all from one sample in a study of identifying expanded T cells in peripheral blood. Sequenced by immunoSEQ multiplex PCR; TCRdb stores in-frame clones only, minus some. Here the sample spans approximately 58,000 clones, approximately 89% being singletons. The source material was blood. These receptors all come from a person between 18 and 75 years old in good health. The conserved cysteine and the conserved F or W are not part of the CDR3 here. Clone size appears in some rows only: once, few, many, or a class for an expanded clone.

clone size: .; J gene: TRBJ1-3; V gene: TRBV6-5; CDR3 length: 13; CDR3 protein: ASSYTESSGNTIY
clone size: few; J gene: TRBJ2-1; V gene: TRBV7-9; CDR3 length: 12; CDR3 protein: ASSSRLAPNEQF
clone size: .; J gene: TRBJ1-1; V gene: TRBV29-1; CDR3 length: 11; CDR3 protein: SGGDSMNTEAF
clone size: .; J gene: TRBJ1-1; V gene: TRBV19; CDR3 length: 13; CDR3 protein: ASSTYSGRDTEAF
clone size: .; J gene: TRBJ1-1; V gene: TRBV5-1; CDR3 length: 12; CDR3 protein: ASSLESTNTEAF
clone size: .; J gene: TRBJ1-2; V gene: TRBV5-1; CDR3 length: 14; CDR3 protein: ASSLIPSGLNYGYT
clone size: .; J gene: TRBJ2-3; V gene: TRBV7-9; CDR3 length: 12; CDR3 protein: ASSLGTEIDTQY
clone size: .; J gene: TRBJ2-7; V gene: TRBV11-2; CDR3 length: 14; CDR3 protein: ASSLELERRYYEQY
clone size: .; J gene: TRBJ1-2; V gene: TRBV7-2; CDR3 length: 13; CDR3 protein: ASSVSGGANYGYT
clone size: .; J gene: TRBJ1-2; V gene: TRBV18; CDR3 length: 12; CDR3 protein: ASSATGGAYGYT
clone size: .; J gene: TRBJ2-7; V gene: TRBV6-5; CDR3 length: 12; CDR3 protein: ASSYGQGAYEQY
clone size: .; J gene: TRBJ1-2; V gene: TRBV14; CDR3 length: 12; CDR3 protein: ASSQELGFYGYT
clone size: .; J gene: TRBJ1-1; V gene: TRBV10-3; CDR3 length: 10; CDR3 protein: AIRETQAEAF
clone size: few; J gene: TRBJ1-1; V gene: TRBV18; CDR3 length: 13; CDR3 protein: ASSPSGLMNTEAF
clone size: medium-sized; J gene: TRBJ1-2; V gene: TRBV10-1; CDR3 length: 11; CDR3 protein: ASSEGRLRGYT